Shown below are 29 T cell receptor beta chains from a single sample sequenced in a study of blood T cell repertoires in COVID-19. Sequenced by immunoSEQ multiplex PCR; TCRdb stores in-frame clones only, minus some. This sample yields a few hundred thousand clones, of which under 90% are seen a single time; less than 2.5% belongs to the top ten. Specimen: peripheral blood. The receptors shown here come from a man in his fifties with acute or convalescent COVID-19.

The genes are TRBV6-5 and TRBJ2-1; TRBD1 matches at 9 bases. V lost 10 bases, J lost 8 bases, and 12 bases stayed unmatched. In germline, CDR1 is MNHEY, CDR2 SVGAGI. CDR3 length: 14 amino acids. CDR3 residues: CATARQGVFYEQFF. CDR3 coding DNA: TGTGCCACCGCACGACAGGGGGTGTTCTATGAGCAGTTCTTC.

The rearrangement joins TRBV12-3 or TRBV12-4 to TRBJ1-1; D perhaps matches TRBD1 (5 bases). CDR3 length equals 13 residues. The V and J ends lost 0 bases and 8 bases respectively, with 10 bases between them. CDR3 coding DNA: TGTGCCAGCAGTTTAGCGGGCGGGGGGGAAGCTTTCTTT. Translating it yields CASSLAGGGEAFF.

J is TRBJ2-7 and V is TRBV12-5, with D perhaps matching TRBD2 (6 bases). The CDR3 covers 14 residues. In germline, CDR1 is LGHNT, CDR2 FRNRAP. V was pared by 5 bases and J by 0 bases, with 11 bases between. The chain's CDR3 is CASGHRLDSYEQYF. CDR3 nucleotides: TGTGCTAGTGGTCATCGACTAGACTCCTACGAGCAGTACTTC.

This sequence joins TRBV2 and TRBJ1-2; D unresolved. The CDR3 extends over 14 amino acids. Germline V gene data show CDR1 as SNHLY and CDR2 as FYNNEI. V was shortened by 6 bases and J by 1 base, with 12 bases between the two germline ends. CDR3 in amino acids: CASRRDGDNYGYTF. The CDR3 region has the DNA TGTGCCAGCAGGCGAGACGGGGATAACTATGGCTACACCTTC.

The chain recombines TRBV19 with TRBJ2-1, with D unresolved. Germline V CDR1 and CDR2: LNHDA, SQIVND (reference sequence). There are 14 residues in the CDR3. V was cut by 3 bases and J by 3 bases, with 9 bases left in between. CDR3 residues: CASSMLYSYNEQFF. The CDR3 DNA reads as TGTGCCAGTAGTATGCTCTACAGCTACAATGAGCAGTTCTTC.

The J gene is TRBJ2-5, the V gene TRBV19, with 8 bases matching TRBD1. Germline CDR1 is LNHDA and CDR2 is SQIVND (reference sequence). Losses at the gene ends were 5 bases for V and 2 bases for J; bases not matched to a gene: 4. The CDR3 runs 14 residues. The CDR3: CASSWTGPQETQYF. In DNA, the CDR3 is TGTGCCAGTAGTTGGACAGGGCCTCAAGAGACCCAGTACTTC. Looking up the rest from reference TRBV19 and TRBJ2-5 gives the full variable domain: DGGITQSPKYLFRKEGQNVTLSCEQNLNHDAMYWYRQDPGQGLRLIYYSQIVNDFQKGDIAEGYSVSREKKESFPLTVTSAQKNPTAFYLCASSWTGPQETQYFGPGTRLLVL.

Written as DNA, the CDR3 is TGTGCCAGCGGGACAGGGGAATCCTACGAGCAGTACTTC. Its translation is CASGTGESYEQYF. The genes are TRBV18 and TRBJ2-7, with TRBD1 identical over 10 bases. In germline, CDR1 is KGHSH, CDR2 LQKENI. CDR3 length: 13 residues. V lost 8 bases and J lost 1; bases outside the gene matches: 2.

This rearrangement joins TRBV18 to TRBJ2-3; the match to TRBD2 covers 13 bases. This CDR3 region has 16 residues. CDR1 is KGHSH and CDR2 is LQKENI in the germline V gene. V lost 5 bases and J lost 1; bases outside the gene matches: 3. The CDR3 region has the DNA TGTGCCAGCTCATCACTAGCGGGGGGGGGCACAGATACGCAGTATTTT. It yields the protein CASSSLAGGGTDTQYF.

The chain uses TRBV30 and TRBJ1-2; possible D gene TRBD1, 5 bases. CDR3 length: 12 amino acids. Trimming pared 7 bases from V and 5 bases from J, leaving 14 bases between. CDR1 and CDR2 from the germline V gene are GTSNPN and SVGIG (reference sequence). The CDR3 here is CAFNGGRYGYTF. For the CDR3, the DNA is TGTGCCTTCAACGGGGGGAGGTATGGCTACACCTTC.

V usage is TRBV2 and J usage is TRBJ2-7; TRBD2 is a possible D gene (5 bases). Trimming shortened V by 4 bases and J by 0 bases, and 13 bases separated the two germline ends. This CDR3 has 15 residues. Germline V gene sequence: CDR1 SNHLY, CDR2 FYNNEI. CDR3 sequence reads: CASSVEGRSSYEQYF. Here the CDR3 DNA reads TGTGCCAGCAGTGTAGAGGGAAGAAGCTCCTACGAGCAGTACTTC. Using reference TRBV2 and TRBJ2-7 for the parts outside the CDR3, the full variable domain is EPEVTQTPSHQVTQMGQEVILRCVPISNHLYFYWYRQILGQKVEFLVSFYNNEISEKSEIFDDQFSVERPDGSNFTLKIRSTKLEDSAMYFCASSVEGRSSYEQYFGPGTRLTVT.

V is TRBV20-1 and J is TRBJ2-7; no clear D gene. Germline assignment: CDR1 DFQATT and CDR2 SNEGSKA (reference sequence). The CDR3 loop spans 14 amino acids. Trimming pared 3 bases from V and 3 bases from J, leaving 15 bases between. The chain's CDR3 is CSASQYRGGYEQYF. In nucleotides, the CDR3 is TGCAGTGCTAGTCAATATCGCGGCGGCTACGAGCAGTACTTC.

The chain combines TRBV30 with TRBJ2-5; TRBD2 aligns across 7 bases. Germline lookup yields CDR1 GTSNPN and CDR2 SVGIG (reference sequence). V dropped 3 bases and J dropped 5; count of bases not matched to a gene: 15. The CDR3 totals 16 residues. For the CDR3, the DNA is TGTGCCTGGAGAATCCGGTCGGGGGGTGTTGGGGAGACCCAGTACTTC. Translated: CAWRIRSGGVGETQYF. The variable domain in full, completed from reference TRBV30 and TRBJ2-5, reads SQTIHQWPATLVQPVGSPLSLECTVEGTSNPNLYWYRQAAGRGLQLLFYSVGIGQISSEVPQNLSASRPQDRQFILSSKKLLLSDSGFYLCAWRIRSGGVGETQYFGPGTRLLVL.

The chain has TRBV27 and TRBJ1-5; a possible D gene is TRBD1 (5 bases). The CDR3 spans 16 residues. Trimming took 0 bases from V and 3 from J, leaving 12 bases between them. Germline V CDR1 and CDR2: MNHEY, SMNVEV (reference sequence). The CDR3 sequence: CASSLSGGEVNQPQHF. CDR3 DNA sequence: TGTGCCAGCAGTTTATCGGGGGGGGAGGTCAATCAGCCCCAGCATTTT.

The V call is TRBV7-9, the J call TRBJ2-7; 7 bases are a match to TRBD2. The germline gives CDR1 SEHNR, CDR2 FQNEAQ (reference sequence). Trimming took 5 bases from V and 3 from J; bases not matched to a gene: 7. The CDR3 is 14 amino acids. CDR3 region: CASSPPTGGYEQYF. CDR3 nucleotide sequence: TGTGCCAGCAGCCCACCGACGGGGGGCTACGAGCAGTACTTC. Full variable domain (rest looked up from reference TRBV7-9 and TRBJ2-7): DTGVSQNPRHKITKRGQNVTFRCDPISEHNRLYWYRQTLGQGPEFLTYFQNEAQLEKSRLLSDRFSAERPKGSFSTLEIQRTEQGDSAMYLCASSPPTGGYEQYFGPGTRLTVT.

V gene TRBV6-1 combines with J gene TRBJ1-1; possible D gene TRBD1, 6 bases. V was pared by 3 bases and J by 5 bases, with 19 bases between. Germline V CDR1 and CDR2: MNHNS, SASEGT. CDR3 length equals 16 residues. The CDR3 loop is CASSDRDKPLGTEAFF. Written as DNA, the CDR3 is TGTGCCAGCAGTGACCGGGACAAACCTCTCGGGACTGAAGCTTTCTTT.

The CDR3 is CAWSYGGAGTDTQYF. CDR3 bases: TGTGCCTGGAGCTATGGGGGGGCGGGCACAGATACGCAGTATTTT. V gene TRBV30 combines with J gene TRBJ2-3; possible D gene TRBD2, 7 bases. Germline values: CDR1 GTSNPN, CDR2 SVGIG (reference sequence). Trimming took off 3 bases at V and 1 base at J, with 14 bases between the two ends. This CDR3 has 15 residues.

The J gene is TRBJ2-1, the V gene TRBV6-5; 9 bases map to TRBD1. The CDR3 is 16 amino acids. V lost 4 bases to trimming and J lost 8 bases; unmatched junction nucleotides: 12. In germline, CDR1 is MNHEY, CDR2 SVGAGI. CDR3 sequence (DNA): TGTGCCAGCAGTTGGGGATGGACAGGGGCTAAGGATGAGCAGTTCTTC. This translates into CASSWGWTGAKDEQFF.

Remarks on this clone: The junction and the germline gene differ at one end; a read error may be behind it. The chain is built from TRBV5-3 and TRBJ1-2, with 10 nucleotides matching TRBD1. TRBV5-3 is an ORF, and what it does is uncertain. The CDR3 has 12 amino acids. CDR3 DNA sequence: TGTGCCAGCGTGGGGAGACAGGGGGCCCCAGCCTTC. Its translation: CASVGRQGAPAF.

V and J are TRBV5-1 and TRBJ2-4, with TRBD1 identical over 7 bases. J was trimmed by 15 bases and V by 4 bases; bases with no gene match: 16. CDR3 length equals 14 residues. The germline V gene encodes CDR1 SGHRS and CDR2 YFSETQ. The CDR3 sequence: CASSQDTSGGKWYF. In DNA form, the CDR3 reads TGCGCCAGCAGCCAGGACACGTCAGGGGGAAAGTGGTACTTC. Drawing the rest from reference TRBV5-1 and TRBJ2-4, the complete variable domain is KAGVTQTPRYLIKTRGQQVTLSCSPISGHRSVSWYQQTPGQGLQFLFEYFSETQRNKGNFPGRFSGRQFSNSRSEMNVSTLELGDSALYLCASSQDTSGGKWYFGAGTRLSVL.

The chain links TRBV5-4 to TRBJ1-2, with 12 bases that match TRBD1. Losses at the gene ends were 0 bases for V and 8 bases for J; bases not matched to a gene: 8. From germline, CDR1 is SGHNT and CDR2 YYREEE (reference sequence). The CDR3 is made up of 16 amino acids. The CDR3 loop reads CASSLGAGQGARGYTF. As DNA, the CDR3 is TGTGCCAGCAGCTTGGGCGCGGGACAGGGGGCAAGAGGCTACACCTTC.

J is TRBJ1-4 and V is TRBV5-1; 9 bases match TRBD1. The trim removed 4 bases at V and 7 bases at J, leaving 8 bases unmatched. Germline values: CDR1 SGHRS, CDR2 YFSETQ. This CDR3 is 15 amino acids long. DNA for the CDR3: TGCGCCAGCAGCATCGGGGGACAGGGAGGTGAAAAACTGTTTTTT. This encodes CASSIGGQGGEKLFF.

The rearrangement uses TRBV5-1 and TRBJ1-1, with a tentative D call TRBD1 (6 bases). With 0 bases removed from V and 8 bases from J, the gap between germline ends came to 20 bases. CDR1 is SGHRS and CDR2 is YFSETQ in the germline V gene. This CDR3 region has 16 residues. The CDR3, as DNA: TGCGCCAGCAGCTTGGCTTCGGGGGGCGGAAAGAGGGAAGCTTTCTTT. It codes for CASSLASGGGKREAFF.

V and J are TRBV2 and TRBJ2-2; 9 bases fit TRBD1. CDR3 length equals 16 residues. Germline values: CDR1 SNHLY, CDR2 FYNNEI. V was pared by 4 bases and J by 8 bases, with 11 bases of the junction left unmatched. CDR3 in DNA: TGTGCCAGCAGTGTGGGACAGGGAGGGCATGAAGGGGAGCTGTTTTTT. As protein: CASSVGQGGHEGELFF.

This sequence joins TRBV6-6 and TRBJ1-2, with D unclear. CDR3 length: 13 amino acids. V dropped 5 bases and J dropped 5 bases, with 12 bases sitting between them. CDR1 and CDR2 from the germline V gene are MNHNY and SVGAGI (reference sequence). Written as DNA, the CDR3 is TGTGCCAGCAGTGCGCAGGCCCGGTATGGCTACACCTTC. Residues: CASSAQARYGYTF.

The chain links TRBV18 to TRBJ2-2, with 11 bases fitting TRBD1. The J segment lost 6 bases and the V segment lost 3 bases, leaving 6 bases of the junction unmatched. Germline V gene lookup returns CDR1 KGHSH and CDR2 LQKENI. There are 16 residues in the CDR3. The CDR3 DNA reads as TGTGCCAGCTCACCCTGGACAGGGGGCATCGCCGGGGAGCTGTTTTTT. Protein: CASSPWTGGIAGELFF.

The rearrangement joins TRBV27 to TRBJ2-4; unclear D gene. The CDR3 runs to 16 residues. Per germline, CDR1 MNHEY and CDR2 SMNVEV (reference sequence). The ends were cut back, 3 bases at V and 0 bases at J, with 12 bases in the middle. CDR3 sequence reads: CASSLVQSLAKNIQYF. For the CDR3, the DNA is TGTGCCAGCAGTTTGGTACAGTCGTTAGCCAAAAACATTCAGTACTTC.

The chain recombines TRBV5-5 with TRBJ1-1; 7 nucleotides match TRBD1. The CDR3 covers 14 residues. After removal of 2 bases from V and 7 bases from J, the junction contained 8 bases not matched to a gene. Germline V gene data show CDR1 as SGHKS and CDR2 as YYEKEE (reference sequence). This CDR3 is CASSFPTGTDEAFF. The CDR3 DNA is TGTGCCAGCAGCTTCCCTACCGGGACAGATGAAGCTTTCTTT.

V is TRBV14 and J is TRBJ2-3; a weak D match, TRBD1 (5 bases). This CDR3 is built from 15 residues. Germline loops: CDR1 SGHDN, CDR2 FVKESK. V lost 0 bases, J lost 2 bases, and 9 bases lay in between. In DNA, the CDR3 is TGTGCCAGCAGCCAAGATAGACAGTACACAGATACGCAGTATTTT. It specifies CASSQDRQYTDTQYF.

The CDR3 nucleotides read TGCGCCAGTGCTGCCTTAGAGCCCTACAATGAGCAGTTCTTC. Translation: CASAALEPYNEQFF. The chain has TRBV5-1 and TRBJ2-1; unclear D gene. Per the germline V gene, CDR1 is SGHRS and CDR2 is YFSETQ. The V gene lost 8 bases and the J gene lost 2 bases, with 14 bases spanning the gap. The CDR3 contains 14 residues.